The TCR beta chain described here comes from a study of T cells in Graves' hyperthyroidism and ophthalmopathy (dated by TCRdb to the late 2010s). A note on the overall study: Peripheral blood was collected at initial diagnosis, before any treatment. A discovery cohort of roughly 100 patients, approximately 45 with Graves' ophthalmopathy and fewer than 65 with stable Graves' hyperthyroidism, was used to find distinguishing TCR V-J signatures. After sampling, hyperthyroidism patients received methimazole starting at 30 mg daily, and ophthalmopathy patients received high-dose intravenous methylprednisolone. The roughly 91 discovery patients were randomly divided into training and test sets at a 7:3 ratio. The study also compared thyroid tissue and blood T-cell repertoires from several Graves' hyperthyroidism patients. Prospective prediction of ophthalmopathy was tested in an independent validation cohort consisting of some 18 hyperthyroidism patients and 17 patients who later progressed to ophthalmopathy. The paper reports TCR Vbeta CDR3 sequencing of over 130 peripheral blood samples: fewer than 50 ophthalmopathy, some 80 hyperthyroidism and approximately 17 progressor patients.

A patient counted as having stable Graves' hyperthyroidism if no progression to ophthalmopathy occurred over 18 months of follow-up. Hyperthyroidism patients were aged 18 to 65 years and newly diagnosed, with disease duration of less than 2 months. The study excluded patients with uncontrolled infections, other autoimmune diseases, pregnancy or lactation. Diagnoses were based on clinical symptoms, serum thyroxine and TRAb, thyroid ultrasound and orbital computed tomography. PBMCs were isolated from about 10 ml of fresh peripheral blood by Ficoll-Paque density gradient centrifugation. Trizol reagent was used to extract total RNA, and RNA quality was then checked on an Agilent 2100 Bioanalyzer. About this clonotype: Its antigen target is currently unknown. One base away there is no much larger clone; base qualities are not given.

Reading the germline V gene gives CDR1 SGHDN and CDR2 FVKESK. V lost 0 bases and J lost 9 bases; the stretch between them is 6 bases long. Taken from cysteine to phenylalanine, the CDR3 has 13 residues. Solely the CDR3 DNA is kept, with 39 bases framed from the first base. Here is what the overall study found, with its caveats: Most expanded thyroid clonotypes (frequency above 0.001) were also found in blood, which suggests that blood repertoires may mirror thyroid immune responses. In cross-validation, a model built on a 13 V-J signature told ophthalmopathy apart from stable hyperthyroidism with under 90% sensitivity and roughly 82% specificity, and in testing the same model reached 80%/75%. In validation, the model predicted progression to ophthalmopathy a median of approximately 6.6 months before onset, with roughly 71% sensitivity and just under 75% specificity. Sample size was not statistically predetermined, and investigators were not blinded to group allocation.

TCR beta CDR3 regions were amplified from RNA transcripts. For the first round of RT-PCR on the TCR CDR3, the HTBI primer set was used together with the Qiagen OneStep RT-PCR kit. The libraries were constructed in a second round of multiplex PCR and then size-selected and purified. Paired-end sequencing of the libraries was performed with 100 bp reads on an Illumina HiSeq2000. The published analysis was carried out like this. SOAPnuke was used to process the raw data, throwing out any read that contained adapters or uncalled bases, had a mean Phred below 15, or lacked an exact constant-primer or identifier match. High-quality paired reads were merged with COPE v1.2.5, and unique nucleotide sequences were defined as clonotypes. Clonotypes were aligned to IMGT TRBV, TRBD and TRBJ reference segments using MiTCR v1.1. Analysis was restricted to V-J combinations with a frequency above 0.0001, which covered about 99% of repertoires. A TCS score was defined as the ratio of F50 (clonal expansion) to E x V (chaos), with BLOSUM62-based TCRdist applied between CDR3 peptides within each V-J. Welch's t-statistics and random forest reduced roughly 530 V-J features to about 12, which were used in a naive Bayes classifier (R e1071). The Morisita-Horn index was used to measure how similar the thyroid and blood repertoires were. TCRdb trimmed public reads at Q25 via fastp, called clones via MiXCR and kept in-frame beta chains. Rows matching on CDR3 protein sequence are summarized as one entry with the most common DNA and genes. TCRdb, rather than the study authors, made the V and J calls. This sample has around 800,000 distinct CDR3 sequences in its table, and 38% of those were observed once. The ten largest clonotypes hold around 10% of the sample.

The V gene is TRBV14 and the J gene is TRBJ1-6, with no D gene named confidently. Material for sequencing was blood. This clonotype originated in a man younger than 35 with Graves' hyperthyroidism. Here the CDR3 is given as CASSQDQASPLHF. The bases are TGTGCCAGCAGCCAAGATCAGGCTTCACCCCTCCACTTT. The full variable domain, with segments outside the CDR3 supplied by the reference TRBV14 and TRBJ1-6 proteins, appears as EAGVTQFPSHSVIEKGQTVTLRCDPISGHDNLYWYRRVMGKEIKFLLHFVKESKQDESGMPNNRFLAERTGGTYSTLKVQPAELEDSGVYFCASSQDQASPLHFGNGTRLTVT.